The next 10 T cell receptor beta chains were all read from a single sample in a study of T-cell memory formation after mild COVID-19. Using its own MiXCR run on the 5' RACE reads, TCRdb lists one record per CDR3 protein. Altogether around 130,000 distinct CDR3 sequences are present, approximately 16% being singletons, with the ten largest covering about 14%. The sequenced material came from PBMCs or a T cell subset sorted from them (not recorded which). All receptors derive from an adult woman who had mild COVID-19 (a few samples of this study predate the infection). Cell type and time point are not known.

This clonotype turned up a few times. The genes are TRBV12-3 or TRBV12-4 and TRBJ1-2, with 9 bases fitting TRBD1. The CDR3 loop spans 14 amino acids. The ends lost 5 bases at V and 2 bases at J; junction bases unmatched: 3. DNA for the CDR3: TGTGCCAGCAGTCCTGGGACAGGGAACTATGGCTACACCTTC. Its translation: CASSPGTGNYGYTF.

This clonotype was picked up many times. The chain has TRBV5-1 and TRBJ1-4; 9 positions agree with TRBD1. From germline, CDR1 is SGHRS and CDR2 YFSETQ. This CDR3 has 16 amino acids. With V trimmed by 2 bases and J by 7 bases, 9 bases remained unmatched. CDR3 region: CASSLPTGGGGEKLFF. The CDR3 region has the DNA TGCGCCAGCAGCTTACCTACAGGGGGCGGCGGTGAAAAACTGTTTTTT.

This clonotype turned up a few times. The chain combines TRBV5-6 with TRBJ1-4, with 9 bases that match TRBD1. Per the germline V gene, CDR1 is SGHDT and CDR2 is YYEEEE. J lost 4 bases, V lost 2 bases, and 3 bases had no gene match. The CDR3 consists of 15 residues. The CDR3 nucleotides read TGTGCCAGCAGCTTACGGACAGGGGTTAATGAAAAACTGTTTTTT. Encoded protein: CASSLRTGVNEKLFF.

This rearrangement joins TRBV12-3 or TRBV12-4 to TRBJ2-1, with 9 bases matching TRBD2. The CDR3 covers 17 residues. The V and J ends lost 2 bases and 8 bases, in that order; junction bases with no gene match: 13. The CDR3 spells CASSLQGSRGGMDEQFF. The CDR3 DNA is TGTGCCAGCAGTTTACAGGGTTCGCGGGGGGGCATGGATGAGCAGTTCTTC.

This clonotype has a single count. This rearrangement joins TRBV5-6 to TRBJ1-1; D is unclear. Germline lookup yields CDR1 SGHDT and CDR2 YYEEEE. The V gene lost 0 bases and the J gene lost 1 base, with 7 bases spanning the gap. The CDR3 length is 14 residues. The CDR3 region has the DNA TGTGCCAGCAGCTTGGACACAAGGAACACTGAAGCTTTCTTT. It translates to CASSLDTRNTEAFF. Based on the CDR3 plus reference TRBV5-6 and TRBJ1-1, the full variable domain is DAGVTQSPTHLIKTRGQQVTLRCSPKSGHDTVSWYQQALGQGPQFIFQYYEEEERQRGNFPDRFSGHQFPNYSSELNVNALLLGDSALYLCASSLDTRNTEAFFGQGTRLTVV.

V and J are TRBV7-9 and TRBJ2-3, with unresolved D. The germline gives CDR1 SEHNR, CDR2 FQNEAQ (reference sequence). The germline V and J ends were trimmed by 6 bases and 4 bases, with 8 bases remaining between them. The length of the CDR3 is 12 residues. Here the CDR3 DNA reads TGTGCCAGCAGGCCTAAGGCAGATACGCAGTATTTT. Translating gives CASRPKADTQYF.

The CDR3 protein is CASSFGGYNEQFF. CDR3 sequence (DNA): TGTGCCAGCAGCTTCGGAGGTTACAATGAGCAGTTCTTC. The rearrangement joins TRBV7-3 to TRBJ2-1; a weak D match, TRBD2 (5 bases). The V and J ends lost 3 bases and 4 bases respectively, with 7 bases between them. Germline V gene sequence: CDR1 SGHTA, CDR2 FQGTGA. This CDR3 comprises 13 residues.

This clonotype was observed a few times. The V and J genes are TRBV2 and TRBJ1-5; D not certain. Germline-derived CDR1 and CDR2 are SNHLY and FYNNEI. Trimming removed 3 bases at V and 1 base at J, with 16 bases between. This CDR3 is 17 amino acids long. DNA for the CDR3: TGTGCCAGCAGTGATGTGGGCAATAGCGGGAGCAATCAGCCCCAGCATTTT. It codes for CASSDVGNSGSNQPQHF.

Comment on this clonotype: Since a much larger clone is just one base distant, this may be a read error. The CDR3 loop is CASSLYHGPYEQYF. For the CDR3, the DNA is TGTGCTAGCAGCTTATATCATGGTCCCTACGAGCAGTACTTC. The V and J genes are TRBV7-7 and TRBJ2-7; D is uncertain. The germline gives CDR1 SSHAT, CDR2 FNYEAQ (reference sequence). The CDR3 loop spans 14 amino acids.

The genes are TRBV18 and TRBJ2-7; D remains unclear. CDR3 length equals 14 residues. Per the germline V gene, CDR1 is KGHSH and CDR2 is LQKENI. The V end was cut by 6 bases, the J end by 1 base, with 13 bases between. CDR3 sequence reads: CASSPPGKSYEQYF. DNA of the CDR3: TGTGCCAGCTCCCCTCCCGGCAAATCCTACGAGCAGTACTTC.